This T cell receptor beta chain was identified during a study of T cell changes during pregnancy in multiple sclerosis. TCRdb's table, derived via immunoSEQ multiplex PCR, lists solely in-frame clones and lacks some. The sample has more than 80,000 clones, 91% seen once; the top ten hold less than 2%. Trimming took 10 bases from V and 0 from J, leaving 10 bases between them. This CDR3 region has 12 residues. Per the germline V gene, CDR1 is SNHLY and CDR2 is FYNNEI. The material sequenced was peripheral blood, taken before pregnancy. The clonotype comes from a female donor with multiple sclerosis, enrolled in a pregnancy study. This chain uses TRBV2 with TRBJ2-7, with D possibly TRBD1 on 5 matching bases. CDR3 sequence (DNA): TGTGCCACCCACAGGAGCTCCTACGAGCAGTACTTC. This sequence encodes CATHRSSYEQYF.